Listed below are T cell receptor beta chains from one sample, sequenced in a study of blood T cell repertoires in COVID-19. Here immunoSEQ multiplex PCR was the method, and the copy in TCRdb shows in-frame clones only, minus some. Among some 260,000 clones listed, roughly 84% were seen once. The specimen sequenced was peripheral blood. These receptors were taken from a woman aged 18-29 years with acute or convalescent COVID-19. The CDR3 runs from the conserved cysteine through the conserved F or W. D genes are given only for firm matches. A clone size is listed for some rows: how often the clone was seen (once, few, many), or a class if it is expanded.

cdr3_length clone_size j_call v_call d_call cdr3_aa cdr3_nt
14 - TRBJ1-1 TRBV5-8 TRBD1 CASSIRQGNTEAFF TGTGCCAGCAGCATTCGACAGGGGAACACTGAAGCTTTCTTT
15 - TRBJ2-7 TRBV4-3 TRBD1 CASSQELYRGHEQYF TGCGCCAGCAGCCAAGAGTTGTACAGGGGCCACGAGCAGTACTTC
15 - TRBJ2-1 TRBV10-2 TRBD1 CASSRDSSSYNEQFF TGCGCCAGCAGCAGGGACAGTTCATCCTACAATGAGCAGTTCTTC
14 - TRBJ2-7 TRBV6-5 TRBD1 CACWPGTGDHEQYF TGTGCCTGTTGGCCCGGGACAGGAGACCACGAGCAGTACTTC
13 - TRBJ1-1 TRBV4-1 - CASLKSPDTEAFF TGCGCCAGCCTAAAGTCGCCCGACACTGAAGCTTTCTTT
13 - TRBJ2-7 TRBV27 - CASSSLGGIGQYF TGTGCCAGCAGTTCCCTGGGGGGAATTGGGCAGTACTTC
13 - TRBJ1-4 TRBV27 - CASSLLQREKLFF TGTGCCAGCAGTTTACTTCAGCGGGAAAAACTGTTTTTT
14 - TRBJ2-7 TRBV29-1 TRBD2 CSVEGLAGENEQYF TGCAGCGTTGAGGGACTAGCGGGAGAGAACGAGCAGTACTTC
16 - TRBJ1-5 TRBV28 - CASSSTHQGPNQPQHF TGTGCCAGCAGTTCCACCCACCAGGGGCCCAATCAGCCCCAGCATTTT
14 few TRBJ2-3 TRBV24-1 TRBD2 CATSDVLAGDTQYF TGTGCCACCAGTGATGTCTTAGCGGGAGATACGCAGTATTTT
13 - TRBJ2-5 TRBV5-6 - CASSLPSEETQYF TGTGCCAGCAGCTTGCCATCGGAAGAGACCCAGTACTTC
16 - TRBJ2-3 TRBV6-4 TRBD2 CASSVTAGVPTDTQYF TGTGCCAGCAGTGTAACAGCGGGAGTGCCTACAGATACGCAGTATTTT
17 - TRBJ2-1 TRBV5-1 TRBD2 CASSLDSSGLGVGEQFF TGCGCCAGCAGCTTGGACAGTTCGGGACTAGGAGTCGGTGAGCAGTTCTTC
15 - TRBJ2-1 TRBV5-6 TRBD1 CASSGRDRDYNEQFF TGTGCCAGCAGCGGCCGGGACAGGGATTACAATGAGCAGTTCTTC
15 - TRBJ2-2 TRBV20-1 TRBD1 CSASPQGAGTGELFF TGCAGTGCTAGTCCACAGGGGGCTGGCACCGGGGAGCTGTTTTTT
15 - TRBJ1-3 TRBV5-1 - CASSLADTRGNTIYF TGCGCCAGCAGCTTAGCCGACACTCGAGGAAACACCATATATTTT
14 - TRBJ1-4 TRBV29-1 - CSVEIGGTNEKLFF TGCAGCGTTGAAATCGGCGGAACTAATGAAAAACTGTTTTTT
14 - TRBJ2-7 TRBV4-2 - CASSQVGSAYEQYF TGTGCCAGCAGCCAAGTGGGGAGCGCCTACGAGCAGTACTTC
17 - TRBJ2-2 TRBV27 TRBD2 CASTNAYGRVNTGELFF TGTGCCAGCACTAACGCCTACGGGAGGGTAAACACCGGGGAGCTGTTTTTT
14 - TRBJ2-2 TRBV18 - CASSPQGDTGELFF TGTGCCAGCTCACCACAGGGGGATACCGGGGAGCTGTTTTTT
17 - TRBJ1-4 TRBV4-2 TRBD1 CASSQVGTGATNEKLFF TGTGCCAGCAGCCAAGTTGGGACAGGGGCAACTAATGAAAAACTGTTTTTT
18 few TRBJ2-6 TRBV7-8 TRBD1 CASSEGDRGGSGANVLTF TGTGCCAGCAGCGAAGGGGACAGGGGAGGCTCTGGGGCCAACGTCCTGACTTTC
16 - TRBJ1-6 TRBV7-6 - CASSLAIGRNNSPLHF TGTGCCAGCAGCTTAGCGATCGGCAGGAATAATTCACCCCTCCACTTT
14 - TRBJ2-7 TRBV28 - CASSLGGLPGEQYF TGTGCCAGCAGTTTAGGCGGACTTCCGGGGGAGCAGTACTTC
17 - TRBJ2-3 TRBV10-3 TRBD2 CAISVFSSGGSTDTQYF TGTGCCATCAGTGTTTTTTCTAGCGGGGGAAGCACAGATACGCAGTATTTT
18 once TRBJ1-3 TRBV1 - CTSSQRQGKAYSGNTIYF TGCACCAGCAGCCAGAGACAGGGAAAGGCATACTCTGGAAACACCATATATTTT
14 few TRBJ1-1 TRBV7-8 TRBD1 CASRTGTGLTEAFF TGTGCCAGCAGAACCGGGACAGGGCTTACTGAAGCTTTCTTT
15 - TRBJ1-3 TRBV7-2 - CASSLGGMAGNTIYF TGTGCCAGCAGCTTAGGGGGCATGGCTGGAAACACCATATATTTT
15 - TRBJ1-6 TRBV27 - CASTQGSASNSPLHF TGTGCCAGCACTCAGGGGAGCGCGTCTAATTCACCCCTCCACTTT
14 - TRBJ2-1 TRBV10-2 TRBD2 CASGRGGTYNEQFF TGCGCCAGTGGGAGGGGCGGGACCTACAATGAGCAGTTCTTC
14 - TRBJ1-1 TRBV7-8 - CASSPLQGRTEAFF TGTGCCAGCAGCCCATTACAGGGTAGGACTGAAGCTTTCTTT
14 once TRBJ1-4 TRBV6-5 - CASSPWGVNEKLFF TGTGCCAGCAGTCCGTGGGGAGTTAATGAAAAACTGTTTTTT
14 - TRBJ2-2 TRBV3-1/TRBV3-2 TRBD2 CASKGLANTGELFF TGTGCCAGCAAGGGACTAGCGAACACCGGGGAGCTGTTTTTT
16 once TRBJ1-5 TRBV24-1 - CATSGPGRGSNQPQHF TGTGCCACCAGTGGCCCGGGAAGAGGGAGCAATCAGCCCCAGCATTTT
15 - TRBJ1-6 TRBV28 - CASSMDSLFDSPLHF TGTGCCAGCAGTATGGACAGCCTCTTCGATTCACCCCTCCACTTT
21 - TRBJ1-2 TRBV28 TRBD1 CASSLTLSLRDRAISLTGYTF TGTGCCAGCAGTTTAACACTCTCACTCCGGGACAGGGCCATTTCCCTAACGGGATACACCTTC
16 few TRBJ2-1 TRBV7-2 TRBD2 CASSPRLAGGKGEQFF TGTGCCAGCAGCCCCCGACTAGCGGGAGGGAAGGGTGAGCAGTTCTTC
14 - TRBJ1-2 TRBV13 - CASSLYKGNYGYTF TGTGCCAGCAGCTTATATAAGGGGAACTATGGCTACACCTTC
16 once TRBJ2-7 TRBV28 TRBD2 CASSLLVLAGRYEQYF TGTGCCAGCAGTTTATTGGTCCTAGCGGGCCGGTACGAGCAGTACTTC
14 - TRBJ2-1 TRBV7-2 - CASSPLAGSIEQFF TGTGCCAGCAGCCCACTAGCTGGGAGCATTGAGCAGTTCTTC
12 once TRBJ2-7 TRBV6-5 TRBD1 CASSLQGVEQYF TGTGCCAGCAGTTTACAGGGGGTCGAGCAGTACTTC
15 - TRBJ2-1 TRBV15 TRBD1 CATSREGTGRNEQFF TGTGCCACCAGCAGAGAGGGGACAGGGAGAAATGAGCAGTTCTTC
17 few TRBJ1-5 TRBV28 - CASSPYRVRASNQPQHF TGTGCCAGCAGTCCGTACAGGGTGAGGGCTAGCAATCAGCCCCAGCATTTT
13 - TRBJ1-2 TRBV29-1 - CSVSMPGIGGYTF TGCAGCGTTTCTATGCCGGGGATAGGTGGCTACACCTTC
13 - TRBJ2-2 TRBV7-2 - CASSPTGTGELFF TGTGCCAGCAGTCCGACAGGTACCGGGGAGCTGTTTTTT
13 - TRBJ1-1 TRBV30 - CAWSVAGYTEAFF TGTGCCTGGAGTGTAGCAGGCTACACTGAAGCTTTCTTT
15 - TRBJ1-5 TRBV2 - CASSDTGDSNQPQHF TGTGCCAGCAGTGACACGGGGGATAGCAATCAGCCCCAGCATTTT
14 few TRBJ2-7 TRBV6-2/TRBV6-3 TRBD2 CASSFASGSYEQYF TGTGCCAGCAGTTTCGCTAGCGGGAGTTACGAGCAGTACTTC
13 - TRBJ2-7 TRBV27 TRBD1 CASSFGTGGEQYF TGTGCCAGCAGTTTCGGGACAGGGGGCGAGCAGTACTTC
12 - TRBJ1-2 TRBV11-2 - CASSVSNYGYTF TGTGCCAGCAGCGTCTCTAACTATGGCTACACCTTC
15 - TRBJ2-7 TRBV7-2 - CASSLESGHPYEQYF TGTGCCAGCAGCTTAGAGTCTGGACACCCCTACGAGCAGTACTTC
15 - TRBJ2-3 TRBV2 TRBD2 CASRISGVFTDTQYF TGTGCCAGCAGAATTAGCGGGGTTTTCACAGATACGCAGTATTTT
15 - TRBJ2-1 TRBV19 TRBD2 CASSMRAGGYNEQFF TGTGCCAGTAGTATGAGGGCGGGAGGGTACAATGAGCAGTTCTTC
13 - TRBJ2-1 TRBV28 TRBD2 CASSFGGGDEQFF TGTGCCAGCAGTTTCGGCGGGGGTGATGAGCAGTTCTTC
15 - TRBJ2-1 TRBV4-2 TRBD1 CASSHQGANYNEQFF TGTGCCAGCAGCCATCAGGGGGCAAACTACAATGAGCAGTTCTTC
18 - TRBJ2-7 TRBV4-2 - CASSLQAPDSQRTYEQYF TGTGCCAGCAGTCTTCAAGCCCCGGACAGCCAAAGAACGTACGAGCAGTACTTC
13 - TRBJ1-1 TRBV28 - CASTLLGATEAFF TGTGCCAGCACCCTCTTGGGAGCCACTGAAGCTTTCTTT
15 - TRBJ1-6 TRBV7-8 TRBD1 CASSSGQGGNSPLHF TGTGCCAGCAGCTCGGGACAGGGAGGAAATTCACCCCTCCACTTT